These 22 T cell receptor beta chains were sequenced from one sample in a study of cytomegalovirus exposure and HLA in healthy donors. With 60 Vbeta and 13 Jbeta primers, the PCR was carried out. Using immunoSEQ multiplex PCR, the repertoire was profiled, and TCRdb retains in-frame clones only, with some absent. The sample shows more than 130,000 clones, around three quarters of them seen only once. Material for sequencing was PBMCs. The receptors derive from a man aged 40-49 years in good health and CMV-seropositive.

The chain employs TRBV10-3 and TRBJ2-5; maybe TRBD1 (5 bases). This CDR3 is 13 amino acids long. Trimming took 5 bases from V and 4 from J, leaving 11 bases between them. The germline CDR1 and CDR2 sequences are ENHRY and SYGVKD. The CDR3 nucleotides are TGTGCCATCAGTAGCTCAGGGCGAGAGACCCAGTACTTC. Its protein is CAISSSGRETQYF.

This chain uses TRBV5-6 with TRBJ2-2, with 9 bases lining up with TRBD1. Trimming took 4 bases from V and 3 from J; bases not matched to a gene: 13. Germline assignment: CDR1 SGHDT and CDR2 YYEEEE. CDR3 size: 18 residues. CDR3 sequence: CASSGDREGPWDTGELFF. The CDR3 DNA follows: TGTGCCAGCAGCGGGGACAGGGAGGGGCCGTGGGACACCGGGGAGCTGTTTTTT.

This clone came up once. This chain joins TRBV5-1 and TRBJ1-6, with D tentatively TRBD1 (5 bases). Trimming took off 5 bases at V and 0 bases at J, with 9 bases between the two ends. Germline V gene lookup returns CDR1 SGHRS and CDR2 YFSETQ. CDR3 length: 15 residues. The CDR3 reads CASSRDSSYNSPLHF. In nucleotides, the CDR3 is TGCGCCAGCAGTCGAGACAGCTCCTATAATTCACCCCTCCACTTT.

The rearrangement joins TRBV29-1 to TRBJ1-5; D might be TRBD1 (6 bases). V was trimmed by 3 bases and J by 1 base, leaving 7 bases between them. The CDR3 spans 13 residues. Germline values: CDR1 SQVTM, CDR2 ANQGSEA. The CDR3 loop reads CSVEQGSNQPQHF. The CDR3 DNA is TGCAGCGTTGAGCAGGGGAGCAATCAGCCCCAGCATTTT. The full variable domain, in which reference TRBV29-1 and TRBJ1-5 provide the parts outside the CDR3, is SAVISQKPSRDICQRGTSLTIQCQVDSQVTMMFWYRQQPGQSLTLIATANQGSEATYESGFVIDKFPISRPNLTFSTLTVSNMSPEDSSIYLCSVEQGSNQPQHFGDGTRLSIL.

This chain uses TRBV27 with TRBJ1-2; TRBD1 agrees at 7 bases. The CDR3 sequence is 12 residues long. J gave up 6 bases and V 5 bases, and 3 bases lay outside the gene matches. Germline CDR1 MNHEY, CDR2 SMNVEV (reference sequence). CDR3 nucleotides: TGTGCCAGCAGTGGAGGGGGCGATGGCTACACCTTC. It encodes CASSGGGDGYTF.

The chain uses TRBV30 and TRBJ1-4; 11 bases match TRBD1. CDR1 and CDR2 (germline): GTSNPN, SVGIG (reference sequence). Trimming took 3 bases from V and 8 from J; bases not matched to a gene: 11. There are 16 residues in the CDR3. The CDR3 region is CAWSSGTGGLREKLFF. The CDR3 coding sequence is TGTGCCTGGAGCTCCGGGACAGGGGGTCTAAGAGAAAAACTGTTTTTT. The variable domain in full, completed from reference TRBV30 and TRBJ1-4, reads SQTIHQWPATLVQPVGSPLSLECTVEGTSNPNLYWYRQAAGRGLQLLFYSVGIGQISSEVPQNLSASRPQDRQFILSSKKLLLSDSGFYLCAWSSGTGGLREKLFFGSGTQLSVL.

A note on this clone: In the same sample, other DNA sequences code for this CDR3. Here the CDR3 reads CASTARGSNGYTF. CDR3 in DNA: TGTGCCAGCACCGCGCGGGGGAGCAATGGCTACACCTTC. The V and J genes are TRBV25-1 and TRBJ1-2; tentatively, D is TRBD1 (5 bases). Trimming took off 7 bases at V and 6 bases at J, with 15 bases between the two ends. The CDR3 spans 13 residues. Per the germline V gene, CDR1 is MGHDK and CDR2 is SYGVNS.

CDR3 region: CASSPDRAYGNTIYF. Written as DNA, the CDR3 is TGTGCCAGCAGCCCAGACAGGGCATATGGAAACACCATATATTTT. The rearrangement joins TRBV13 to TRBJ1-3; 7 bases are a match to TRBD1. Germline values: CDR1 PRHDT, CDR2 FYEKMQ (reference sequence). The CDR3 is 15 residues long. The V and J ends lost 5 bases and 3 bases, in that order; junction bases with no gene match: 7.

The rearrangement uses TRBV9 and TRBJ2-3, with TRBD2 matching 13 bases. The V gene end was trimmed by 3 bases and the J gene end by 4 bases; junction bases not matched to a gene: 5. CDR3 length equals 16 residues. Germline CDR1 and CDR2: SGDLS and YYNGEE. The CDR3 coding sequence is TGTGCCAGCAGCGCACTAGCGGGGGGGTCAGCAGATACGCAGTATTTT. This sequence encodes CASSALAGGSADTQYF.

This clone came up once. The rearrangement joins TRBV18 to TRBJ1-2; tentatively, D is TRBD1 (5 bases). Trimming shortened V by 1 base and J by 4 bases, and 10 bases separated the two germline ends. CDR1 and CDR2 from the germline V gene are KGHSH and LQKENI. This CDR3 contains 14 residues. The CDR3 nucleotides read TGTGCCAGCTCACCACAAAAAGACAGCTATGGCTACACCTTC. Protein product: CASSPQKDSYGYTF.

CDR3 nucleotide sequence: TGTGCCAGCTCACTTGACAGGGTTGTTGAGCAGTTCTTC. Translating gives CASSLDRVVEQFF. V and J are TRBV18 and TRBJ2-1; 7 bases match TRBD1. Germline V gene sequence: CDR1 KGHSH, CDR2 LQKENI. CDR3 length equals 13 residues. V was pared by 4 bases and J by 9 bases, with 6 bases of the junction left unmatched.

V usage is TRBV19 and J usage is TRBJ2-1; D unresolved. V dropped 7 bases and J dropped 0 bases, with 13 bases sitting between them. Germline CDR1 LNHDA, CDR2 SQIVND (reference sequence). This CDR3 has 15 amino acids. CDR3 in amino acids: CASKWSQTSYNEQFF. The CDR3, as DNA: TGTGCCAGTAAGTGGTCACAGACCTCCTACAATGAGCAGTTCTTC.

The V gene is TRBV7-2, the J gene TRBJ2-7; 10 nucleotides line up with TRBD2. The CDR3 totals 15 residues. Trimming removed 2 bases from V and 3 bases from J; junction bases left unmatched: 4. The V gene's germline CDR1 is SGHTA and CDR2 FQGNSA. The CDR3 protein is CASSLRVAGGYEQYF. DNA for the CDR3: TGTGCCAGCAGCTTAAGGGTAGCGGGAGGCTACGAGCAGTACTTC. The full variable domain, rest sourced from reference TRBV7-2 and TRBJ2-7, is GAGVSQSPSNKVTEKGKDVELRCDPISGHTALYWYRQSLGQGLEFLIYFQGNSAPDKSGLPSDRFSAERTGGSVSTLTIQRTQQEDSAVYLCASSLRVAGGYEQYFGPGTRLTVT.

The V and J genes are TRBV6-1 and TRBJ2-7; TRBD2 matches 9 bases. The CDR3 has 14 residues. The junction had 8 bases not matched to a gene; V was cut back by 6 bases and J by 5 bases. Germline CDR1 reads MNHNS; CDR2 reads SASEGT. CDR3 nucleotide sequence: TGTGCCAGCAGCAGTAGCGGGAGTAGGAACGAGCAGTACTTC. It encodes CASSSSGSRNEQYF.

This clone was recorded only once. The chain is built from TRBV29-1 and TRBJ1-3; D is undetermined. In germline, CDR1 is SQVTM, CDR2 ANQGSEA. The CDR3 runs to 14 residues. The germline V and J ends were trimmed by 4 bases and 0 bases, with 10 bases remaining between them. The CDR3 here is CSVGPGPSGNTIYF. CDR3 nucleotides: TGCAGCGTTGGGCCTGGTCCCTCTGGAAACACCATATATTTT. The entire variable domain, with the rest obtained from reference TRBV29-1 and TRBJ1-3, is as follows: SAVISQKPSRDICQRGTSLTIQCQVDSQVTMMFWYRQQPGQSLTLIATANQGSEATYESGFVIDKFPISRPNLTFSTLTVSNMSPEDSSIYLCSVGPGPSGNTIYFGEGSWLTVV.

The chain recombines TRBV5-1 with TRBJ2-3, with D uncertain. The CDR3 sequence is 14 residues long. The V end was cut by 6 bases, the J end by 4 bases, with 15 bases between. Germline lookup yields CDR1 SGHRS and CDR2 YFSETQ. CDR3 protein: CASTISLGADTQYF. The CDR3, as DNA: TGCGCCAGCACCATATCTTTGGGCGCAGATACGCAGTATTTT. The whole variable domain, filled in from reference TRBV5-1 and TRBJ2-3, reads KAGVTQTPRYLIKTRGQQVTLSCSPISGHRSVSWYQQTPGQGLQFLFEYFSETQRNKGNFPGRFSGRQFSNSRSEMNVSTLELGDSALYLCASTISLGADTQYFGPGTRLTVL.

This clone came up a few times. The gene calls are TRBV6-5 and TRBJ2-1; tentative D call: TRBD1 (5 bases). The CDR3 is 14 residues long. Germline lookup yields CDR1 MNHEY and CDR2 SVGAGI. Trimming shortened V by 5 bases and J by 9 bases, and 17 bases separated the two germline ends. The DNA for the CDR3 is TGTGCCAGCAGTACCCTCGACTGGGGCGGTGAGCAGTTCTTC. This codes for CASSTLDWGGEQFF.

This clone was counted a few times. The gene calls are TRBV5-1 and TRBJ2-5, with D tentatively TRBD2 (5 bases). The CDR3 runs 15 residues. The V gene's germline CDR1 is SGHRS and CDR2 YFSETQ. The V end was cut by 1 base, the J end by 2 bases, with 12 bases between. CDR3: CASSLTGIPQETQYF. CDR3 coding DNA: TGCGCCAGCAGCTTGACGGGGATTCCACAAGAGACCCAGTACTTC.

The CDR3 loop is CASSSLGRGYGYTF. The DNA of the CDR3 is TGTGCCAGCAGTTCCCTTGGGAGGGGCTATGGCTACACCTTC. The genes are TRBV27 and TRBJ1-2; D may be TRBD1 (5 bases). V dropped 4 bases and J dropped 4 bases, with 13 bases sitting between them. Germline-derived CDR1 and CDR2 are MNHEY and SMNVEV (reference sequence). The length of the CDR3 is 14 residues.

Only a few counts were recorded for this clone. CDR3: CASRRQGSSPLHF. In nucleotides, the CDR3 is TGTGCCAGCCGACGACAGGGCAGTTCACCCCTCCACTTT. This rearrangement joins TRBV6-1 to TRBJ1-6; TRBD1 agrees at 7 bases. The CDR3 loop spans 13 amino acids. V lost 8 bases to trimming and J lost 9 bases; unmatched junction nucleotides: 7. Germline V lookup: CDR1 MNHNS, CDR2 SASEGT.

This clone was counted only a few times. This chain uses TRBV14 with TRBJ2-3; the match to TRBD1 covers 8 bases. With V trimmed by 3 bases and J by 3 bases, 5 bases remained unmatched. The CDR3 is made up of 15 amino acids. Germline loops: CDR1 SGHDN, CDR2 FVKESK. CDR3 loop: CASSQTGVGTDTQYF. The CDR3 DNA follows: TGTGCCAGCAGCCAGACAGGGGTGGGAACAGATACGCAGTATTTT.

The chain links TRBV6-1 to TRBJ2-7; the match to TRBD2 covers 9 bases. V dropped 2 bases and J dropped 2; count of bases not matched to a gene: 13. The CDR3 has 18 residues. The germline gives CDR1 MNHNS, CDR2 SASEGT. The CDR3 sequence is CASSEIPSGTSYPYEQYF. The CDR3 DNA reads TGTGCCAGCAGTGAAATCCCTAGCGGGACGAGTTACCCCTACGAGCAGTACTTC.